A single sample gave rise to the 18 T cell receptor beta chains below, sequenced in a study of cytomegalovirus exposure and HLA in healthy donors. Primers: 60 Vbeta forward and 13 Jbeta reverse. TCRdb keeps only in-frame clones here, not all; method: immunoSEQ multiplex PCR. This table holds approximately 91,000 clones, about two thirds found once. The sample taken for sequencing was PBMCs. Every receptor here comes from a female donor in good health and CMV-seronegative.

The chain combines TRBV2 with TRBJ2-7; possible D gene TRBD2, 5 bases. This CDR3 is built from 12 residues. Germline assignment: CDR1 SNHLY and CDR2 FYNNEI. V lost 2 bases and J 3 bases, leaving 5 bases between the germline ends. DNA of the CDR3: TGTGCCAGCAGTGAAAGCGGCTACGAGCAGTACTTC. Translating gives CASSESGYEQYF.

This clone was detected only a few times. V usage is TRBV6-6 and J usage is TRBJ1-2; maybe TRBD1 (5 bases). The V gene's germline CDR1 is MNHNY and CDR2 SVGAGI (reference sequence). V was trimmed by 5 bases and J by 4 bases, leaving 14 bases between them. This CDR3 is built from 14 residues. CDR3 sequence reads: CASSTPAGGYGYTF. The DNA for the CDR3 is TGTGCCAGCAGTACCCCCGCGGGGGGCTATGGCTACACCTTC.

The gene calls are TRBV7-9 and TRBJ2-7; weak D call: TRBD1 (6 bases). Germline CDR1 reads SEHNR; CDR2 reads FQNEAQ (reference sequence). The CDR3 sequence is 15 residues long. V was clipped by 5 bases and J by 1 base, with 15 bases between them. For the CDR3, the DNA is TGTGCCAGCAGCGACGGACAGAGGCTATCCTACGAGCAGTACTTC. Translation: CASSDGQRLSYEQYF.

The chain combines TRBV19 with TRBJ1-1; 8 nucleotides line up with TRBD1. The V gene end was trimmed by 6 bases and the J gene end by 3 bases; junction bases not matched to a gene: 18. The germline V gene encodes CDR1 LNHDA and CDR2 SQIVND (reference sequence). CDR3 length equals 18 residues. Here the CDR3 DNA reads TGTGCCAGTAGACCTTGGACAGGGATTGGGACCGGTTACACTGAAGCTTTCTTT. The encoded protein is CASRPWTGIGTGYTEAFF.

The chain links TRBV9 to TRBJ2-2; TRBD2 matches at 7 bases. The germline V gene encodes CDR1 SGDLS and CDR2 YYNGEE. V shed 3 bases, J shed 2 bases, and the junction held 4 bases outside the gene matches. This CDR3 spans 15 amino acids. CDR3 DNA: TGTGCCAGCAGCGCGGGGGGAGTAAACACCGGGGAGCTGTTTTTT. The encoded protein is CASSAGGVNTGELFF.

V and J are TRBV28 and TRBJ2-7; 7 bases are shared with TRBD2. Germline V CDR1 and CDR2: MDHEN, SYDVKM. After removal of 8 bases from V and 2 bases from J, the junction contained 9 bases not matched to a gene. CDR3 size: 14 residues. CDR3 sequence (DNA): TGTGCCAGCGCGCCCGGGGGGTTGCCCTACGAGCAGTACTTC. This encodes CASAPGGLPYEQYF.

The chain has TRBV6-1 and TRBJ2-5; 14 nucleotides align to TRBD2. Germline lookup yields CDR1 MNHNS and CDR2 SASEGT. This CDR3 has 17 amino acids. The V and J ends lost 3 bases and 9 bases, in that order; junction bases with no gene match: 12. The CDR3 region has the DNA TGTGCCAGCAGTGACCAAGCCGGGACTAGCGGGAGTCGGTCCCAGTACTTC. Protein product: CASSDQAGTSGSRSQYF.

The V gene is TRBV29-1, the J gene TRBJ2-7, with D maybe TRBD2 (5 bases). The germline V gene has CDR1 SQVTM and CDR2 ANQGSEA. There are 14 residues in the CDR3. Trimming cost V 6 bases and J 0 bases, with 15 bases left between them. CDR3 in amino acids: CSVQEGQSSYEQYF. CDR3 coding DNA: TGCAGCGTCCAAGAGGGCCAGAGCTCCTACGAGCAGTACTTC.

This rearrangement joins TRBV6-6 to TRBJ1-6; tentative D call: TRBD1 (6 bases). CDR3 length equals 15 residues. V lost 6 bases to trimming and J lost 6 bases, with 15 bases between them. Germline CDR1 and CDR2: MNHNY and SVGAGI (reference sequence). The CDR3 DNA reads as TGTGCCAGCAGCAGACAGGACAGTTTTAATTCACCCCTCCACTTT. This sequence encodes CASSRQDSFNSPLHF.

CDR3 DNA: TGTGCCAGCAGAGACAGCTTTAATGAAAAACTGTTTTTT. The encoded protein is CASRDSFNEKLFF. The V gene is TRBV6-1, the J gene TRBJ1-4, with D possibly TRBD1 on 5 matching bases. Germline values: CDR1 MNHNS, CDR2 SASEGT. V was clipped by 6 bases and J by 4 bases, with 9 bases between them. This CDR3 spans 13 amino acids.

This chain uses TRBV14 with TRBJ2-7, with 7 nucleotides matching TRBD1. The CDR3 has 12 residues. Unmatched junction bases numbered 3, after V lost 8 bases and J lost 2 bases. CDR1 and CDR2 from the germline V gene are SGHDN and FVKESK. The DNA for the CDR3 is TGTGCCAGCGGGGACAGCCCCTACGAGCAGTACTTC. Its protein product is CASGDSPYEQYF.

This clone has just a few counts. The chain carries TRBV15 and TRBJ1-4; maybe TRBD1 (6 bases). The CDR3 consists of 16 residues. Trimming pared 0 bases from V and 4 bases from J, leaving 12 bases between. From germline, CDR1 is LNHNV and CDR2 YYDKDF (reference sequence). CDR3 coding DNA: TGTGCCACCAGCAGAGACCTACAGGGAGTTAATGAAAAACTGTTTTTT. Protein product: CATSRDLQGVNEKLFF.

In this sample, this clone turned up a few times. The chain has TRBV30 and TRBJ2-1, with TRBD2 identical over 9 bases. Trimming cost V 1 base and J 3 bases; bases outside gene matches: 7. The CDR3 consists of 16 residues. CDR1 and CDR2 (germline): GTSNPN, SVGIG (reference sequence). CDR3 nucleotides: TGTGCCTGGAGTGCCCCCGGGCGGGAGGGCTACAATGAGCAGTTCTTC. Protein product: CAWSAPGREGYNEQFF. Drawing the rest from reference TRBV30 and TRBJ2-1, the complete variable domain is SQTIHQWPATLVQPVGSPLSLECTVEGTSNPNLYWYRQAAGRGLQLLFYSVGIGQISSEVPQNLSASRPQDRQFILSSKKLLLSDSGFYLCAWSAPGREGYNEQFFGPGTRLTVL.

CDR3: CASSLDPPGVLVFHEQFF. DNA for the CDR3: TGTGCCAGCAGCTTGGACCCCCCGGGGGTTCTGGTTTTCCATGAGCAGTTCTTC. The chain is built from TRBV5-4 and TRBJ2-1, with D possibly being TRBD2 (6 bases). The ends were cut back, 0 bases at V and 8 bases at J, with 24 bases in the middle. Per germline, CDR1 SGHNT and CDR2 YYREEE (reference sequence). This CDR3 is built from 18 residues.

The rearrangement links TRBV15 to TRBJ1-2; tentative D call: TRBD1 (6 bases). Germline CDR1 reads LNHNV; CDR2 reads YYDKDF (reference sequence). The CDR3 extends over 13 amino acids. Trimming took 5 bases from V and 5 from J, leaving 12 bases between them. The CDR3 DNA sequence: TGTGCCACCAGCGGTCAGGGGATATATGGCTACACCTTC. Translated: CATSGQGIYGYTF.

The table lists this clone with a count of one. V gene TRBV11-2 combines with J gene TRBJ1-1, with 8 nucleotides matching TRBD1. CDR1 is SGHAT and CDR2 is FQNNGV in the germline V gene. CDR3 length equals 15 residues. V lost 4 bases and J lost 4; bases outside the gene matches: 8. CDR3: CASSSFRGPGTEAFF. In DNA, the CDR3 is TGTGCCAGCAGCTCGTTCAGGGGGCCGGGCACTGAAGCTTTCTTT. The full variable domain, its missing parts supplied by reference TRBV11-2 and TRBJ1-1, is EAGVAQSPRYKIIEKRQSVAFWCNPISGHATLYWYQQILGQGPKLLIQFQNNGVVDDSQLPKDRFSAERLKGVDSTLKIQPAKLEDSAVYLCASSSFRGPGTEAFFGQGTRLTVV.

This clone was seen a single time. The chain recombines TRBV15 with TRBJ2-3; TRBD2 aligns across 12 bases. The CDR3 loop spans 16 amino acids. Trimming took 2 bases from V and 7 from J; bases not matched to a gene: 7. Germline V gene lookup returns CDR1 LNHNV and CDR2 YYDKDF (reference sequence). This CDR3 is CATSRPRTSGTYTQYF. The CDR3 DNA follows: TGTGCCACCAGCAGACCCCGGACTAGCGGGACGTATACGCAGTATTTT.

The chain carries TRBV2 and TRBJ1-2; no reliable D call. Germline V gives CDR1 SNHLY, CDR2 FYNNEI. This CDR3 is built from 12 residues. V lost 3 bases, J lost 5 bases, and 7 bases lay in between. The CDR3 reads CASSDSGYGYTF. The CDR3 DNA reads TGTGCCAGCAGTGACAGCGGATATGGCTACACCTTC. Looking up the rest from reference TRBV2 and TRBJ1-2 gives the full variable domain: EPEVTQTPSHQVTQMGQEVILRCVPISNHLYFYWYRQILGQKVEFLVSFYNNEISEKSEIFDDQFSVERPDGSNFTLKIRSTKLEDSAMYFCASSDSGYGYTFGSGTRLTVV.